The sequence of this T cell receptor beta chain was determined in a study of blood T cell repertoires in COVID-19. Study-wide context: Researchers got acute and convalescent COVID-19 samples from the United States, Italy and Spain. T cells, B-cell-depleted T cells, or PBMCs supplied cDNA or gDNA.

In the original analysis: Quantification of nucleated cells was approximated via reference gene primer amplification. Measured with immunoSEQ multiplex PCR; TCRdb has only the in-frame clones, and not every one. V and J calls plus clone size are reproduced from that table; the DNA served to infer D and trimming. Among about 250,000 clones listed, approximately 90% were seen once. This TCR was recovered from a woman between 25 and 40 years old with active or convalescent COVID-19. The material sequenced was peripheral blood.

The CDR3 here is CASSFKREVGDTQYF. CDR3 DNA: TGTGCCAGCAGCTTTAAGCGGGAGGTGGGAGATACGCAGTATTTT. The genes are TRBV5-4 and TRBJ2-3, with 9 bases aligning to TRBD2. Trimming at V came to 2 bases and at J to 5 bases, leaving 6 bases not matched to a gene. CDR3 length: 15 amino acids. The germline V gene encodes CDR1 SGHNT and CDR2 YYREEE (reference sequence).